One and the same sample provided the 2 T cell receptor beta chains below, sequenced in a study of T cells in Graves' hyperthyroidism and ophthalmopathy. The TCR beta CDR3 regions underwent amplification using RNA transcripts as the source. A set of HTBI primers served as the primers for a first-round RT-PCR of the TCR CDR3. TCRdb used MiXCR to reprocess the multiplex PCR reads, holding one entry per CDR3 protein. The sample has fewer than 450,000 distinct CDR3 sequences; 11% to 15% are singletons. Sequenced: blood. The receptors shown here come from a man aged 45 to 65 with Graves' ophthalmopathy.

The V gene is TRBV28, the J gene TRBJ1-5; no definite D call. Germline CDR1 and CDR2: MDHEN and SYDVKM. The CDR3 is 11 amino acids. Trimming left V 5 bases short and J 4 bases short, with 3 bases between. The chain's CDR3 is CASSGNQPQHF. The CDR3 DNA reads TGTGCCAGCAGTGGTAATCAGCCCCAGCATTTT.

This clonotype was seen at least ten times. The chain couples TRBV28 to TRBJ2-3; D uncertain. This CDR3 region has 14 residues. Trimming pared 7 bases from V and 4 bases from J, leaving 15 bases between. Germline loops: CDR1 MDHEN, CDR2 SYDVKM. CDR3 sequence: CASISPGLADTQYF. As DNA, the CDR3 is TGTGCCAGCATTTCGCCTGGTCTTGCAGATACGCAGTATTTT.